The 23 T cell receptor beta chains presented below share a single source sample, sequenced in a study of T cells after yellow fever vaccination. Using its own MiXCR run on the 5' RACE reads, TCRdb lists one record per CDR3 protein. The table has roughly 65,000 distinct CDR3 sequences, 4.5% to 7.5% seen once. The starting material was CD4+ T cells sorted from PBMCs, obtained around 15 days after the first yellow fever vaccination. The source of these receptors is a man aged 18 to 29 who received the YFV17D yellow fever vaccine.

This clonotype appeared many times. The chain combines TRBV20-1 with TRBJ2-3, with TRBD2 matching 11 bases. Germline CDR1 DFQATT, CDR2 SNEGSKA (reference sequence). CDR3 length: 13 residues. V lost 7 bases to trimming and J lost 3 bases; unmatched junction nucleotides: 3. CDR3 sequence (DNA): TGCAGTGTCCCTAGCGGGGGGACAGATACGCAGTATTTT. Its protein is CSVPSGGTDTQYF.

In this sample, this clonotype turned up many times. The V and J genes are TRBV7-3 and TRBJ2-2; tentative D call: TRBD2 (7 bases). CDR3 size: 14 residues. Trimming removed 5 bases from V and 5 bases from J, with 12 bases in between. Germline V gene lookup returns CDR1 SGHTA and CDR2 FQGTGA. The CDR3 protein is CASSPRGGTGELFF. CDR3 bases: TGTGCCAGCAGCCCGAGGGGGGGAACCGGGGAGCTGTTTTTT.

This clonotype was counted at least ten times. The chain joins TRBV5-1 to TRBJ2-5; D remains ambiguous. Trimming stripped 0 bases from V and 3 bases from J, with 21 bases between. The CDR3 runs 18 residues. The germline CDR1 and CDR2 sequences are SGHRS and YFSETQ. CDR3 amino acids: CASSLVRAISRVEETQYF. The CDR3 bases are TGCGCCAGCAGCTTGGTAAGGGCGATAAGTCGTGTAGAAGAGACCCAGTACTTC.

This clonotype came up many times. V gene TRBV20-1 combines with J gene TRBJ2-1, with 14 bases matching TRBD2. The germline V gene has CDR1 DFQATT and CDR2 SNEGSKA (reference sequence). Trimming at V came to 1 base and at J to 5 bases, leaving 4 bases not matched to a gene. The CDR3 consists of 16 residues. The chain's CDR3 is CSARGLGLAGDNEQFF. DNA for the CDR3: TGCAGTGCTAGAGGCTTGGGACTAGCGGGGGACAATGAGCAGTTCTTC.

This clonotype was observed at least ten times. The chain links TRBV14 to TRBJ1-6; TRBD1 might be the D (6 bases). Germline loops: CDR1 SGHDN, CDR2 FVKESK. CDR3 length equals 14 residues. Trimming removed 6 bases from V and 9 bases from J, with 15 bases in between. The CDR3 coding sequence is TGTGCCAGCAGTCCGGGCAGGGGAGCTTCACCCCTCCACTTT. Translated: CASSPGRGASPLHF.

V usage is TRBV20-1 and J usage is TRBJ1-3, with 7 bases lining up with TRBD1. Germline V gene lookup returns CDR1 DFQATT and CDR2 SNEGSKA (reference sequence). V gave up 6 bases and J gave up 0 bases; unmatched junction bases: 5. CDR3 length: 14 residues. The CDR3 here is CSATTGSSGNTIYF. The CDR3 nucleotides are TGCAGTGCCACGACAGGGAGCTCTGGAAACACCATATATTTT.

A word on this clonotype: A much larger clonotype is one base distant, so this may be a read error. The chain joins TRBV5-1 to TRBJ2-7, with D possibly TRBD2 on 5 matching bases. Germline V gene data show CDR1 as SGHRS and CDR2 as YFSETQ. The CDR3 is 13 residues long. V was shortened by 8 bases and J by 5 bases, with 17 bases between the two germline ends. The CDR3 protein is CARSPGMGNEQYF. The CDR3, as DNA: TGCGCCAGAAGCCCGGGGATGGGGAACGAGCAGTACTTC.

This clonotype has a count of ten or more. This CDR3 reads CASNWGGRPGTEAFF. The CDR3 DNA follows: TGTGCCAGCAATTGGGGAGGTCGTCCGGGCACTGAAGCTTTCTTT. The chain links TRBV6-5 to TRBJ1-1; D is uncertain. The CDR3 runs 15 residues. Trimming shortened V by 7 bases and J by 4 bases, and 19 bases separated the two germline ends. Germline loops: CDR1 MNHEY, CDR2 SVGAGI.

This clonotype was found many times. V gene TRBV7-3 combines with J gene TRBJ2-3, with TRBD2 matching 10 bases. Germline CDR1 reads SGHTA; CDR2 reads FQGTGA. The V segment lost 5 bases and the J segment 3 bases; nucleotides outside the gene matches: 11. The CDR3 consists of 17 residues. CDR3 nucleotide sequence: TGTGCCAGCAGCCCAAAGCAGGGGACTAGCGTAACAGATACGCAGTATTTT. Protein product: CASSPKQGTSVTDTQYF. The whole variable domain, remainder taken from reference TRBV7-3 and TRBJ2-3, is GAGVSQTPSNKVTEKGKYVELRCDPISGHTALYWYRQSLGQGPEFLIYFQGTGAADDSGLPNDRFFAVRPEGSVSTLKIQRTERGDSAVYLCASSPKQGTSVTDTQYFGPGTRLTVL.

In its sample, this clonotype was seen many times. The CDR3 region is CAWAGTGRGEQYF. CDR3 sequence (DNA): TGTGCCTGGGCCGGGACAGGGAGGGGCGAGCAGTACTTC. The rearrangement joins TRBV30 to TRBJ2-7, with 9 bases aligning to TRBD1. Germline CDR1 GTSNPN, CDR2 SVGIG (reference sequence). After removal of 5 bases from V and 6 bases from J, the junction contained 8 bases not matched to a gene. The CDR3 length is 13 residues.

This clonotype has ten or more counts. The J gene is TRBJ2-1, the V gene TRBV20-1, with D perhaps matching TRBD2 (6 bases). In germline, CDR1 is DFQATT, CDR2 SNEGSKA (reference sequence). V dropped 6 bases and J dropped 6 bases, with 21 bases sitting between them. There are 15 residues in the CDR3. For the CDR3, the DNA is TGCAGTGCCCGCAAGGGCGCGGGGAACATCAATGAGCAGTTCTTC. This translates into CSARKGAGNINEQFF.

Ten or more counts support this clonotype. The DNA of the CDR3 is TGTGCCAGCTCGCCAACCCGAGAGGGGCGTAGTATCACCTTC. Residues: CASSPTREGRSITF. The chain is built from TRBV18 and TRBJ1-2; D perhaps matches TRBD1 (5 bases). V lost 6 bases, J lost 13 bases, and 24 bases lay in between. Germline CDR1 reads KGHSH; CDR2 reads LQKENI. The CDR3 has 14 residues.

V is TRBV5-4 and J is TRBJ2-3, with D unclear. CDR3 length: 14 residues. In germline, CDR1 is SGHNT, CDR2 YYREEE (reference sequence). V gave up 5 bases and J gave up 1 base, with 11 bases separating them. The CDR3 DNA reads as TGTGCCAGCAGTCCGCCGGCGGGCACAGATACGCAGTATTTT. It yields the protein CASSPPAGTDTQYF.

In this sample, this clonotype turned up many times. The chain combines TRBV20-1 with TRBJ2-4, with D possibly being TRBD2 (6 bases). Trimming removed 5 bases at V and 6 bases at J, with 14 bases between. CDR1 DFQATT and CDR2 SNEGSKA come from the germline V gene (reference sequence). The CDR3 extends over 13 amino acids. In DNA form, the CDR3 reads TGCAGTGCTGTGCCGGGGGTGGGAAACATTCAGTACTTC. Its protein product is CSAVPGVGNIQYF.

The chain recombines TRBV7-3 with TRBJ1-1; no definite D call. The CDR3 loop spans 13 amino acids. The V gene lost 5 bases and the J gene lost 0 bases, with 7 bases spanning the gap. Germline V gene sequence: CDR1 SGHTA, CDR2 FQGTGA. The CDR3 loop is CASSAAMNTEAFF. CDR3 DNA sequence: TGTGCCAGCAGCGCCGCGATGAACACTGAAGCTTTCTTT.

This clonotype was counted many times. The rearrangement links TRBV6-1 to TRBJ2-1; 8 positions agree with TRBD2. The CDR3 totals 17 residues. Germline V gives CDR1 MNHNS, CDR2 SASEGT. Losses at the gene ends were 7 bases for V and 5 bases for J; bases not matched to a gene: 16. The CDR3 nucleotides are TGTGCCAGCACCCCACTCCCAGGGCGGGGGGACCACAATGAGCAGTTCTTC. It translates to CASTPLPGRGDHNEQFF.

Many counts were recorded for this clonotype. The chain employs TRBV11-2 and TRBJ1-1; TRBD1 matches 7 bases. The V segment lost 3 bases and the J segment 1 base; nucleotides outside the gene matches: 2. The CDR3 consists of 14 residues. Germline CDR1 reads SGHAT; CDR2 reads FQNNGV. The CDR3 reads CASSFTGANTEAFF. The CDR3 DNA reads TGTGCCAGCAGCTTCACAGGGGCGAACACTGAAGCTTTCTTT.

In this sample, this clonotype turned up many times. V and J are TRBV12-3 or TRBV12-4 and TRBJ1-1; no reliable D call. This CDR3 has 14 residues. Trimming removed 2 bases at V and 1 base at J, with 8 bases between. DNA for the CDR3: TGTGCCAGCAGTTTATGGCGCGGGAACACTGAAGCTTTCTTT. Protein: CASSLWRGNTEAFF.

This clonotype was observed a few times. The V call is TRBV6-2 or TRBV6-3, the J call TRBJ1-5, with TRBD1 matching over 7 bases. The germline V gene has CDR1 MNHEY and CDR2 SVGEGT. V lost 6 bases and J lost 2; bases outside the gene matches: 7. The CDR3 has 15 amino acids. The CDR3 protein is CASSTPGQGNQPQHF. In DNA, the CDR3 is TGTGCCAGCAGCACCCCAGGACAGGGCAATCAGCCCCAGCATTTT.

This clonotype was seen ten or more times. J is TRBJ1-2 and V is TRBV3-1; 8 bases align to TRBD1. Germline CDR1 is LGHDT and CDR2 is YNNKEL (reference sequence). With V trimmed by 1 base and J by 4 bases, 5 bases remained unmatched. CDR3 length equals 15 residues. DNA for the CDR3: TGTGCCAGCAGCCAAGGGATACAGGGGGTCTATGGCTACACCTTC. Protein sequence: CASSQGIQGVYGYTF.

This clonotype was seen many times. The chain has TRBV4-3 and TRBJ1-5; possible D gene TRBD1, 5 bases. The CDR3 is 13 residues long. The germline gives CDR1 LGHNA, CDR2 YSLEER. V was cut by 4 bases and J by 4 bases, with 8 bases left in between. The CDR3, as DNA: TGCGCCAGCAGCCTGGGGGAGAATCAGCCCCAGCATTTT. It specifies CASSLGENQPQHF.

Ten or more counts support this clonotype. The chain recombines TRBV15 with TRBJ1-1, with TRBD1 matching 7 bases. Germline V gene data show CDR1 as LNHNV and CDR2 as YYDKDF (reference sequence). The CDR3 is made up of 15 amino acids. V was clipped by 3 bases and J by 4 bases; unmatched bases: 8. CDR3 sequence: CATSSAQTGATEAFF. CDR3 sequence (DNA): TGTGCCACCAGCAGTGCCCAAACAGGGGCCACTGAAGCTTTCTTT.

This clonotype was found many times. The V and J genes are TRBV5-6 and TRBJ2-3; D not resolved. Germline V gene data show CDR1 as SGHDT and CDR2 as YYEEEE. V was pared by 0 bases and J by 9 bases, with 8 bases between. There are 12 residues in the CDR3. CDR3 loop: CASSLEVGTQYF. CDR3 in DNA: TGTGCCAGCAGCTTGGAGGTGGGGACGCAGTATTTT.